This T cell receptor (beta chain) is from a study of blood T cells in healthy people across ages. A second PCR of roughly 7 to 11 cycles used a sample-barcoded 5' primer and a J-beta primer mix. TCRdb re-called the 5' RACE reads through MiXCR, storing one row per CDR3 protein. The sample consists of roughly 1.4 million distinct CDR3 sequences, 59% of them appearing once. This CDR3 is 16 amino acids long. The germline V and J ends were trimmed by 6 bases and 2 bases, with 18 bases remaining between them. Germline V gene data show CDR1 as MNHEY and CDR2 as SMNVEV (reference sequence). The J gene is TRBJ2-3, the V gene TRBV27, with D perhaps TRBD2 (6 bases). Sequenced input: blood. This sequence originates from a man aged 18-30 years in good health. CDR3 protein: CASSPPGGLDTDTQYF. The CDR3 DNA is TGTGCCAGCAGCCCCCCCGGGGGTCTCGACACAGATACGCAGTATTTT.